This TCR beta chain was recovered during a study of blood T cell repertoires in COVID-19. Sequencing used immunoSEQ multiplex PCR; TCRdb keeps in-frame clones, though not all of them. The data contain about 250,000 clones, approximately 90% of them singletons. The V end was cut by 4 bases, the J end by 6 bases, with 19 bases between. CDR1 SEHNR and CDR2 FQNEAQ come from the germline V gene (reference sequence). This CDR3 is built from 15 residues. The sequencing input was peripheral blood. The source of this sequence is a man between 18 and 29 years old with active or convalescent COVID-19. The genes are TRBV7-9 and TRBJ2-7, with D possibly matching TRBD1 (5 bases). DNA for the CDR3: TGTGCCAGCAGCTACCACCTAATCAGGGTAGGCGAGCAGTACTTC. Amino acids: CASSYHLIRVGEQYF.